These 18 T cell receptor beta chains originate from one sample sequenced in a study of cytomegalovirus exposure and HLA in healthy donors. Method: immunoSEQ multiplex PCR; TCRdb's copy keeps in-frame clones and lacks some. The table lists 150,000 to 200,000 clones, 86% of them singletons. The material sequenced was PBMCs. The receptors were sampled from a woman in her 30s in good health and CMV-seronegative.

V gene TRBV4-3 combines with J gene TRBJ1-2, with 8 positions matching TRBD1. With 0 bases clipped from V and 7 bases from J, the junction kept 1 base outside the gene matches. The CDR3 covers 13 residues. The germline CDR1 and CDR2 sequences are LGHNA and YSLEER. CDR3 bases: TGCGCCAGCAGCCAAGAGACAGGGGCTGGCTACACCTTC. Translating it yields CASSQETGAGYTF.

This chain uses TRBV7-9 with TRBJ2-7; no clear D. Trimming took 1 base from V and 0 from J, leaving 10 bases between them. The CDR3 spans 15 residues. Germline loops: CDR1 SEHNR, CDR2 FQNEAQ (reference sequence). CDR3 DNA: TGTGCCAGCAGCTTAGGGCAGGACCCCTCCTACGAGCAGTACTTC. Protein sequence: CASSLGQDPSYEQYF.

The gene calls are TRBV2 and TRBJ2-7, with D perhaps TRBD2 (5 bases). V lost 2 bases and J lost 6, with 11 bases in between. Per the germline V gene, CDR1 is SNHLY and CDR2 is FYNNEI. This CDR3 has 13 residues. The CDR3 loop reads CASSELDLGEQYF. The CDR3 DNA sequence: TGTGCCAGCAGTGAACTGGACTTGGGCGAGCAGTACTTC.

For the CDR3, the DNA is TGCGCCAGCAGTGAGTCGGGAGGTTCTAAACACAATGAGCAGTTCTTC. Its protein product is CASSESGGSKHNEQFF. V gene TRBV10-1 combines with J gene TRBJ2-1, with TRBD2 as a possible D gene (6 bases). V lost 0 bases, J lost 5 bases, and 14 bases lay in between. This CDR3 has 16 residues. Germline V gives CDR1 WNHNN, CDR2 SYGVQD (reference sequence).

CDR3 protein: CASSPRLAQAYEQYF. CDR3 DNA sequence: TGCGCCAGCAGCCCCCGGTTGGCACAGGCCTACGAGCAGTACTTC. This chain connects TRBV4-3 to TRBJ2-7; the D gene is possibly TRBD1 (5 bases). CDR3 length: 15 residues. The V and J ends lost 4 bases and 2 bases respectively, with 15 bases between them. Germline CDR1 LGHNA, CDR2 YSLEER.

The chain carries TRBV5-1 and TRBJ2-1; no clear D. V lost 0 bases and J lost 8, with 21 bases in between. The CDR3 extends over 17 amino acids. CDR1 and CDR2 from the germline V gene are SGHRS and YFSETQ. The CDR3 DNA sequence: TGCGCCAGCAGCTTGGGCCCCTATCGGACCGCTGGGTATGAGCAGTTCTTC. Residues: CASSLGPYRTAGYEQFF.

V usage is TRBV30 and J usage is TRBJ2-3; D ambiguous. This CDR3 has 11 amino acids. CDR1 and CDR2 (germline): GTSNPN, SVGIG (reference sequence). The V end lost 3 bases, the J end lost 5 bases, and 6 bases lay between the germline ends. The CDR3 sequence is CAWRMLDTQYF. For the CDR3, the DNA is TGTGCCTGGAGGATGCTAGATACGCAGTATTTT.

The CDR3 DNA is TGTGCCAGCTCATTCGAGACAGGTCTTATCTCCTACGAGCAGTACTTC. It specifies CASSFETGLISYEQYF. This chain uses TRBV18 with TRBJ2-7, with TRBD1 as a possible D gene (6 bases). Deletions cut 5 bases from V and 0 bases from J, with 17 bases between. The germline CDR1 and CDR2 sequences are KGHSH and LQKENI. The CDR3 totals 16 residues.

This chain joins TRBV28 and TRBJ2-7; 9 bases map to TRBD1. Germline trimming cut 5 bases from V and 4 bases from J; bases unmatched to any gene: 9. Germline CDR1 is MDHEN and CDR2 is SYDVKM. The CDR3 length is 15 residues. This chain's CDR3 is CASSLSLGQGYEQYF. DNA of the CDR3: TGTGCCAGCAGTCTTAGCCTTGGACAGGGGTACGAGCAGTACTTC.

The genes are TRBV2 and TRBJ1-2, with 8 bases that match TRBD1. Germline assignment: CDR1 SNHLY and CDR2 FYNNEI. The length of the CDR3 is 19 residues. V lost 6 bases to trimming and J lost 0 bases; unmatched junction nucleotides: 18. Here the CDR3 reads CASRTRMGRDRPSNYGYTF. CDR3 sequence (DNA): TGTGCCAGCAGAACCCGAATGGGCCGGGACAGGCCTTCTAACTATGGCTACACCTTC.

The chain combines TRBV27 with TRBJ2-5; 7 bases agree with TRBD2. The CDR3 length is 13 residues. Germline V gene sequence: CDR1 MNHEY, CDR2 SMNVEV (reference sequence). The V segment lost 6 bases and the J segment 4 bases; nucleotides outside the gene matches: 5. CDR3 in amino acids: CASRKTGGETQYF. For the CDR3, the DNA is TGTGCCAGCAGAAAGACGGGGGGAGAGACCCAGTACTTC.

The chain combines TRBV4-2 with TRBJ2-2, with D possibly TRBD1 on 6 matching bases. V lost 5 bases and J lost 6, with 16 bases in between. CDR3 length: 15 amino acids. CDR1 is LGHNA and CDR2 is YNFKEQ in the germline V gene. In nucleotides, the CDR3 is TGTGCCAGCAGCGAGACAGGTCATTGGGCCGGGGAGCTGTTTTTT. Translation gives CASSETGHWAGELFF.

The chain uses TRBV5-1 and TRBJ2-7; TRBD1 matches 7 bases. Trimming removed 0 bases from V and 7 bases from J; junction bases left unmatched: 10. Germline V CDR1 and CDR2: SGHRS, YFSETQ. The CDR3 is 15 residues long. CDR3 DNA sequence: TGCGCCAGCAGCTTGGCCGGGACAGTCTTTGAGGAGCAGTACTTC. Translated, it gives CASSLAGTVFEEQYF.

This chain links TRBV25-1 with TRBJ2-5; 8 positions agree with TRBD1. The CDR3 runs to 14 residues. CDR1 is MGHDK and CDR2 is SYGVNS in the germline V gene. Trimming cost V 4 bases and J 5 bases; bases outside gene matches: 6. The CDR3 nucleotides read TGTGCCAGCAGTGGCCGGACAGGGTGGGAGACCCAGTACTTC. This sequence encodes CASSGRTGWETQYF.

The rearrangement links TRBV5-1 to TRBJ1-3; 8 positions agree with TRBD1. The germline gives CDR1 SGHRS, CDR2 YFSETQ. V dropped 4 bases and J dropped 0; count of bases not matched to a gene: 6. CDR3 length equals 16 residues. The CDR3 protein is CASSLGGTGSGNTIYF. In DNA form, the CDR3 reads TGCGCCAGCAGCCTGGGCGGGACAGGCTCTGGAAACACCATATATTTT.

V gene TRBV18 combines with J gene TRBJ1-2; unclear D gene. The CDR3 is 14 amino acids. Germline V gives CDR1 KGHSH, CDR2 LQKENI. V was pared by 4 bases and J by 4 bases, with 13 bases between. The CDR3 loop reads CASSRGTSGYGYTF. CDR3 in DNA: TGTGCCAGCTCACGTGGCACATCTGGCTATGGCTACACCTTC.

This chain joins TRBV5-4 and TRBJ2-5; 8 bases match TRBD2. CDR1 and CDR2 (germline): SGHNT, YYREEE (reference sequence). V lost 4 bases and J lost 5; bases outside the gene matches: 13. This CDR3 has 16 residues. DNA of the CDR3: TGTGCCAGCAGCCTGAATACGGGAGGGCCAACGGAGACCCAGTACTTC. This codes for CASSLNTGGPTETQYF.

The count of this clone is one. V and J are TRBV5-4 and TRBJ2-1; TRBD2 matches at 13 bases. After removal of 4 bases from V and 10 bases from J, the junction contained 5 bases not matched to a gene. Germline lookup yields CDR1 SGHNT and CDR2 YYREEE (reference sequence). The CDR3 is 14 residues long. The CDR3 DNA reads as TGTGCCAGCAGCCCAAGACTAGCGGGAGGAGAGCAGTTCTTC. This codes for CASSPRLAGGEQFF.